This T cell receptor (beta chain) is drawn from a study of OX40 agonist ivuxolimab in advanced cancers. Study-wide context: Three partial responders included one hepatocellular carcinoma patient and two cutaneous melanoma patients. Study-level points and caveats: CD4+ and CD8+ T cells in blood underwent clonal expansion by week 6 at 0.1 to 3.0 mg/kg.

The count of this clone is one. The antigen remains undetermined. The CDR3 spans 15 residues. The J segment lost 6 bases and the V segment lost 6 bases, leaving 9 bases of the junction unmatched. Per germline, CDR1 MDHEN and CDR2 SYDVKM. TCRdb's table, derived via immunoSEQ multiplex PCR, lists solely in-frame clones and lacks some. This sample has tens of thousands of clones; nearly 85% occur once, and the top ten carry about 3.1%. The starting material was CD4+ or CD8+ T cells sorted from blood, obtained in a trial of the OX40 agonist ivuxolimab. The clonotype originates from an adult with an advanced solid tumor such as melanoma, head and neck, liver or kidney cancer. The rearrangement links TRBV28 to TRBJ2-7; the match to TRBD1 covers 12 bases. The CDR3 here is CASSKPGQGAIEQYF. CDR3 DNA: TGTGCCAGCAGCAAACCGGGACAGGGGGCCATCGAGCAGTACTTC.